This record looks at one T cell receptor beta chain sequence and its context. The sample comes from a study of blood T cell repertoires in COVID-19. TCRdb's table, derived via immunoSEQ multiplex PCR, lists solely in-frame clones and lacks some. The sample lists some 38,000 clones, about 88% occurring once. The V gene lost 4 bases and the J gene lost 7 bases, with 18 bases spanning the gap. CDR1 and CDR2 (germline): KGHDR, SFDVKD. The CDR3 has 16 residues. The sample was peripheral blood. The J gene is TRBJ1-4, the V gene TRBV24-1; weak D call: TRBD1 (5 bases). The sequence was obtained from a man aged 70-80 years with acute or convalescent COVID-19. The DNA of the CDR3 is TGTGCCACCAGTGAAGGCCGCGGGGGGATAAGTGAAAAACTGTTTTTT. Translating gives CATSEGRGGISEKLFF.